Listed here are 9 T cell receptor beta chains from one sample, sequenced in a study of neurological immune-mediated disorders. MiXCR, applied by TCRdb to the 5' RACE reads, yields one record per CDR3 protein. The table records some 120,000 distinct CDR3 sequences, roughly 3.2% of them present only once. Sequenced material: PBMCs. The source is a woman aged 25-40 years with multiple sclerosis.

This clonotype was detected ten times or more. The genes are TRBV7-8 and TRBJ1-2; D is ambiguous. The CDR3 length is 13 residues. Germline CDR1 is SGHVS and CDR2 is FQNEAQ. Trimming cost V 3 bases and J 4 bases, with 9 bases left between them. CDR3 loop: CASSFADTYGYTF. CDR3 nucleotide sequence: TGTGCCAGCAGCTTCGCTGACACCTATGGCTACACCTTC.

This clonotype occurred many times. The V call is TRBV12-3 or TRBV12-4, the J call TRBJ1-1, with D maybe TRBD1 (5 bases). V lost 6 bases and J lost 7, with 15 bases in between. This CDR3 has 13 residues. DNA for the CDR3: TGTGCCAGCAGCCTTATCGGGACGGATGAAGCTTTCTTT. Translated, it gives CASSLIGTDEAFF.

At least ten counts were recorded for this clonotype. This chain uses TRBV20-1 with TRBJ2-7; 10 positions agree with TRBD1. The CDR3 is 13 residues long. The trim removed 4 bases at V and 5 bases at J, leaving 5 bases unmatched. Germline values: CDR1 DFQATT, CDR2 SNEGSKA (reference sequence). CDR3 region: CSATDRGLNEQYF. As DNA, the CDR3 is TGCAGTGCTACAGACAGGGGGCTCAACGAGCAGTACTTC.

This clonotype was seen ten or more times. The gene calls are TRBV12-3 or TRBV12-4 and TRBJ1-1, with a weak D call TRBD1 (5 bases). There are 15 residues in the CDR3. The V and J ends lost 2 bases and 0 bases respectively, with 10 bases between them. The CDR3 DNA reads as TGTGCCAGCAGTTTAATTGGGGGGATGAACACTGAAGCTTTCTTT. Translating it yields CASSLIGGMNTEAFF.

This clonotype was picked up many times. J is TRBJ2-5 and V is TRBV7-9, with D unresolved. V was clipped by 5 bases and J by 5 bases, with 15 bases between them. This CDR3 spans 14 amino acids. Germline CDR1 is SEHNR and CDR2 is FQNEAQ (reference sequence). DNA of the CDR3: TGTGCCAGCAGCCAGGCCGGGCCCCCTGAGACCCAGTACTTC. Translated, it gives CASSQAGPPETQYF.

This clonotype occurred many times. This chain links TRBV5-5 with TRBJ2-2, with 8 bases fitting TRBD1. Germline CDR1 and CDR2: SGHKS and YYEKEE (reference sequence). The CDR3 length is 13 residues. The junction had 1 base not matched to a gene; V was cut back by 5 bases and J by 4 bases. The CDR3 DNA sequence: TGTGCCAGCAGACAGGGGGTCACCGGGGAGCTGTTTTTT. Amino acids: CASRQGVTGELFF. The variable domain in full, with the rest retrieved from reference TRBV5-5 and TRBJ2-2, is DAGVTQSPTHLIKTRGQQVTLRCSPISGHKSVSWYQQVLGQGPQFIFQYYEKEERGRGNFPDRFSARQFPNYSSELNVNALLLGDSALYLCASRQGVTGELFFGEGSRLTVL.

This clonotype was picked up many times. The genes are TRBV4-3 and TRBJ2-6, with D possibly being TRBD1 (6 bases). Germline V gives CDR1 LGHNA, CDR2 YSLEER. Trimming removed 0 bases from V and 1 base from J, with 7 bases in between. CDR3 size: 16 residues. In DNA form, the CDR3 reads TGCGCCAGCAGCCAAGATAGGGGGTCTGGGGCCAACGTCCTGACTTTC. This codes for CASSQDRGSGANVLTF.

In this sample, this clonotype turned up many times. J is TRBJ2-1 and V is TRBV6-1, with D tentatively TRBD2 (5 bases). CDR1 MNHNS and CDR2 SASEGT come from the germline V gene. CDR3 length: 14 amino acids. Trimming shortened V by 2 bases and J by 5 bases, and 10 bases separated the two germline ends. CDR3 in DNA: TGTGCCAGCAGTGAACTTCGGGGAAACAATGAGCAGTTCTTC. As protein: CASSELRGNNEQFF.

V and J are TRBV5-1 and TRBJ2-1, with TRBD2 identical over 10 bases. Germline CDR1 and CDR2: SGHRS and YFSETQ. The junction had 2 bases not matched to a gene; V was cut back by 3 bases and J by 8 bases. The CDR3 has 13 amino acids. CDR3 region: CASSSSGSYEQFF. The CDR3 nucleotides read TGCGCCAGCAGCTCTAGCGGGAGTTATGAGCAGTTCTTC.